This T cell receptor (beta chain) is drawn from a study of T cells in Graves' hyperthyroidism and ophthalmopathy. Whole-study findings and limits: The model forecast ophthalmopathy, anticipating it by a median approximately 6 months before onset.

With respect to this clonotype: The antigen remains undetermined. One junction end disagrees with the germline gene, perhaps due to a read error.

Germline V CDR1 and CDR2: SGHNT, YYREEE (reference sequence). This CDR3 region has 11 residues. TCR beta CDR3 regions were amplified from RNA transcripts. First-round RT-PCR targeting the TCR CDR3 was performed with the HTBI primer set. TCRdb re-called the multiplex PCR reads through MiXCR, storing one row per CDR3 protein. The table has roughly 800,000 distinct CDR3 sequences, 38% seen once. The definition of stable Graves' hyperthyroidism was no ophthalmopathy progression within 18 months. Lactation, pregnancy, other autoimmune disease or uncontrolled infection led to exclusion of patients. The PBMCs had their origin in 10 ml of fresh peripheral blood.

The sample comprised blood. This chain connects TRBV5-4 to TRBJ2-2; perhaps TRBD2 as D (6 bases). The receptor was derived from a man aged 18 to 35 with Graves' hyperthyroidism. The CDR3 DNA reads as TGTGCCAGCAGCTTGGGCGGGGAGCTGCTTTTT. Translation: CASSLGGELLF.